This T cell receptor beta chain was sequenced in a study of blood T cell repertoires in COVID-19 (TCRdb year 2020). For context, the study as a whole: Samples covering the acute and convalescent phases of COVID-19 were provided by collaborators in the United States, Italy and Spain. Subjects who had been exposed to COVID-19, were actively infected with it, or had recovered from it provided the deeply sampled blood TCRbeta repertoires that made up the dataset. Sample metadata almost always included a de-identified subject ID, COVID-19 status, age in years and sex. Where available, HLA class I and class II types were taken from metadata supplied by the sample provider and were not determined by assay-based typing. The prospective study material was composed of cDNA or gDNA derived from T cells, B-cell-depleted T cells, or PBMCs. Samples were obtained from the ongoing ImmuneRACE study (first 160 participants) and from approximately 1,200 subjects provided by 6 global collaborators. The repertoires were released in a freely available public database meant as a resource for research on the immune response to SARS-CoV-2.

A second Seattle source provided samples from volunteer blood donors who had recovered from COVID-19. Collaborating institutions collected whole blood in K2EDTA tubes following their own protocols. For TCRbeta analysis, collaborator samples were shipped as frozen whole blood, as isolated PBMCs, or as DNA extracted from either sample type. A remark on this clone: Its specific antigen is unknown. No quality values exist for individual bases; no much larger clone is one base distant.

The CDR3 runs 15 residues from the cysteine to the phenylalanine. Just the 45-base CDR3 DNA is kept, in frame starting at base 1. V gives up 1 base and J gives up 5 bases, and the segment between their germline ends measures 14 bases. The germline V gene (reference sequence) sets CDR1 to LGHDT and CDR2 to YNNKEL. The immunoSEQ Assay, a bias-controlled multiplex PCR, was used to amplify TCRbeta CDR3 regions from genomic DNA. Turning to the authors' computational methods: Within the assay, amplification of reference gene primers was used to estimate how many nucleated cells each sample contained. To quantify the absolute abundance of each unique TCRbeta CDR3 rearrangement, sequence reads were collapsed and filtered. Productive Simpson clonality was computed per sample as the square root of Simpson's diversity index over productive rearrangements. Drawn from immuneACCESS, this table holds only the in-frame rearrangements with V and J called that TCRdb kept. Clones are partly lost; checked studies trace under half to an unresolved V gene and leave the rest unexplained. That table is the source of V, J and clone size, and D and trimming were worked out from the DNA. The sample table records some 270,000 clones; roughly 87% of these occur just once. Together, the top ten hold 3.5% to 5% of the sample.

Overall results and qualifications from the work: Clinical and demographic metadata were provided uncurated, with the amount varying by source and participant.

The specimen sequenced was peripheral blood. The sequence was collected from a woman in her thirties or forties who had recovered from COVID-19. This chain joins TRBV3-1 (or the pseudogene TRBV3-2) to TRBJ2-5, and TRBD1 may be the D gene, going by 6 matching bases. The DNA sequence reads TGTGCCAGCAGCCAAGGGCAGGGGTGGGTTGAGACCCAGTACTTC. Its translation reads: CASSQGQGWVETQYF.